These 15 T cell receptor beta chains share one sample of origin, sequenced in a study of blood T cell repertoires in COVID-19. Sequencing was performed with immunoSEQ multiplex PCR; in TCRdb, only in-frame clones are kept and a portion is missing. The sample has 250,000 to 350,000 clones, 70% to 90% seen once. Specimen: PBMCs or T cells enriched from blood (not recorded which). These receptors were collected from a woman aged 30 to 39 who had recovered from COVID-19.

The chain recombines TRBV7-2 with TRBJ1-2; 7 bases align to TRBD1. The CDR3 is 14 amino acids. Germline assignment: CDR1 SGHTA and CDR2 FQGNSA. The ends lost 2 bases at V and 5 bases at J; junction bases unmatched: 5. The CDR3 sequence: CASSLSLTGYGYTF. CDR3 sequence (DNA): TGTGCCAGCAGCTTAAGCCTGACAGGGTATGGCTACACCTTC.

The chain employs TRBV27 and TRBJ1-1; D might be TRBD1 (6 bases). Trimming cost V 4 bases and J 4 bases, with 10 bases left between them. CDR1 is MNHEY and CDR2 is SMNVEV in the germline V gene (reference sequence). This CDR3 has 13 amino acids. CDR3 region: CASSYRGSTEAFF. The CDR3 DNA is TGTGCCAGCAGTTATAGGGGGTCCACTGAAGCTTTCTTT.

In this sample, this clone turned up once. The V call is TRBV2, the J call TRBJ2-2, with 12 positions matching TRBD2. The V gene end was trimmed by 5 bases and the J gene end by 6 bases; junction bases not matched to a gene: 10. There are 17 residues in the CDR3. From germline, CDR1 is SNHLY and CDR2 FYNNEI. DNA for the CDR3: TGTGCCAGCAGTTACATCTTACTAGCGGGAGGTGCCGGGGAGCTGTTTTTT. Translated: CASSYILLAGGAGELFF.

CDR3 loop: CASSFTGGSGNTEAFF. The CDR3 coding sequence is TGCGCCAGCAGCTTCACAGGGGGGTCTGGGAACACTGAAGCTTTCTTT. V is TRBV5-1 and J is TRBJ1-1, with TRBD1 identical over 8 bases. The germline V gene has CDR1 SGHRS and CDR2 YFSETQ. V shed 2 bases and J 1 base; nucleotides not matched to a gene: 7. This CDR3 spans 16 amino acids.

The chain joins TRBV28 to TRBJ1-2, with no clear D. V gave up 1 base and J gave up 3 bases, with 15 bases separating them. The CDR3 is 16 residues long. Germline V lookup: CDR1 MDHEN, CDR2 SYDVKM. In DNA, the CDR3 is TGTGCCAGCAGTTTATCCCTCGGTATCGGGGACTATGGCTACACCTTC. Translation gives CASSLSLGIGDYGYTF.

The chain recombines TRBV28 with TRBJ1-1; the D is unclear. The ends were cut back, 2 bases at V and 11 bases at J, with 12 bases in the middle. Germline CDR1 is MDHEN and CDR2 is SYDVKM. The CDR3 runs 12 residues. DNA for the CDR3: TGTGCCAGCAGTTTACCGGCAGGAGGGGCTTTCTTT. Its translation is CASSLPAGGAFF.

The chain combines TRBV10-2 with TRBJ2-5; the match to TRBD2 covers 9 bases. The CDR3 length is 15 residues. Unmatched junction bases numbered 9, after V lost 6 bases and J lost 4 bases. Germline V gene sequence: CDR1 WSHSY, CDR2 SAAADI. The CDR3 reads CASRVSGGPGETQYF. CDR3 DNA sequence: TGCGCCAGCAGGGTCAGCGGGGGGCCGGGAGAGACCCAGTACTTC.

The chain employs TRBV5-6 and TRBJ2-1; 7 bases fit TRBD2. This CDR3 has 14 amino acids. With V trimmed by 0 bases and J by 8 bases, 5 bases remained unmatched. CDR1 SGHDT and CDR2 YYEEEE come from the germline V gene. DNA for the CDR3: TGTGCCAGCAGCTTGGACCCCGCGGGGGATGAGCAGTTCTTC. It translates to CASSLDPAGDEQFF.

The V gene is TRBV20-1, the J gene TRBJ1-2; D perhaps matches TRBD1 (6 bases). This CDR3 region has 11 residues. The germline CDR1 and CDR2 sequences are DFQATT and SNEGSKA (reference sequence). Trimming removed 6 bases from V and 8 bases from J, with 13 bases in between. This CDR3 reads CSAGGGRGYTF. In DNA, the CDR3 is TGCAGTGCCGGGGGGGGCCGCGGCTACACCTTC.

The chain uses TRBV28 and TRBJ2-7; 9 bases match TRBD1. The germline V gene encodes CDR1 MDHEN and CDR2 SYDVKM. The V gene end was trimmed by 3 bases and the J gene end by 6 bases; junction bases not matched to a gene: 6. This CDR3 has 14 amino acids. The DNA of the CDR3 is TGTGCCAGCAGTTTGCCCGGGACAGGGTTCGAGCAGTACTTC. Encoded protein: CASSLPGTGFEQYF. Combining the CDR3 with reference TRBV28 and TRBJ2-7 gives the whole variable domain DVKVTQSSRYLVKRTGEKVFLECVQDMDHENMFWYRQDPGLGLRLIYFSYDVKMKEKGDIPEGYSVSREKKERFSLILESASTNQTSMYLCASSLPGTGFEQYFGPGTRLTVT.

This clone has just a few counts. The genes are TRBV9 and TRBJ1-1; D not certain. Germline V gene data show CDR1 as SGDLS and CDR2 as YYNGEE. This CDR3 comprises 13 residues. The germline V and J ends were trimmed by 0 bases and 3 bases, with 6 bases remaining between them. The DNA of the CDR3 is TGTGCCAGCAGCGTAGTGAGGGACACTGAAGCTTTCTTT. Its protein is CASSVVRDTEAFF. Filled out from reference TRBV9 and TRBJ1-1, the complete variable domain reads DSGVTQTPKHLITATGQRVTLRCSPRSGDLSVYWYQQSLDQGLQFLIQYYNGEERAKGNILERFSAQQFPDLHSELNLSSLELGDSALYFCASSVVRDTEAFFGQGTRLTVV.

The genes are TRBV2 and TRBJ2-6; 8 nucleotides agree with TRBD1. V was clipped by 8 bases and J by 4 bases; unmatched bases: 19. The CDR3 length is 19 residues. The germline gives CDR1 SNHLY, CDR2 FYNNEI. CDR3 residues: CASQTWVTGAGSGANVLTF. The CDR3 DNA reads TGTGCCAGCCAAACTTGGGTGACAGGGGCCGGGTCGGGGGCCAACGTCCTGACTTTC.

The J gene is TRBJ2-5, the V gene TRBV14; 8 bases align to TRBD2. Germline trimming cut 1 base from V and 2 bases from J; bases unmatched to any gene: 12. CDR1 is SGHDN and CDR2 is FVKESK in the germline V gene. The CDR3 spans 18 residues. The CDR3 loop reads CASSQGSLGGGMQETQYF. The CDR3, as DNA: TGTGCCAGCAGCCAAGGTTCTCTGGGCGGGGGGATGCAAGAGACCCAGTACTTC.

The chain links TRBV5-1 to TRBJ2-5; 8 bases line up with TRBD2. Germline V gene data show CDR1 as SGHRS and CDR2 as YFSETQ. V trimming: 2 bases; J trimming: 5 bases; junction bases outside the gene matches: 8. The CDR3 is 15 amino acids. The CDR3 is CASSLRGGPGETQYF. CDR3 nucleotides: TGCGCCAGCAGCTTACGCGGGGGGCCGGGGGAGACCCAGTACTTC.

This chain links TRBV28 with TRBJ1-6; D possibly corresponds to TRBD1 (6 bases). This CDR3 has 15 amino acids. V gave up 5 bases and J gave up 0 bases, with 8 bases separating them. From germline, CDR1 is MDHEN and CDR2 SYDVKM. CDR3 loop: CASSTGSSYNSPLHF. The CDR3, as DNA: TGTGCCAGCAGTACAGGGAGCTCCTATAATTCACCCCTCCACTTT. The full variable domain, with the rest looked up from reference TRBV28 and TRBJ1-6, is DVKVTQSSRYLVKRTGEKVFLECVQDMDHENMFWYRQDPGLGLRLIYFSYDVKMKEKGDIPEGYSVSREKKERFSLILESASTNQTSMYLCASSTGSSYNSPLHFGNGTRLTVT.